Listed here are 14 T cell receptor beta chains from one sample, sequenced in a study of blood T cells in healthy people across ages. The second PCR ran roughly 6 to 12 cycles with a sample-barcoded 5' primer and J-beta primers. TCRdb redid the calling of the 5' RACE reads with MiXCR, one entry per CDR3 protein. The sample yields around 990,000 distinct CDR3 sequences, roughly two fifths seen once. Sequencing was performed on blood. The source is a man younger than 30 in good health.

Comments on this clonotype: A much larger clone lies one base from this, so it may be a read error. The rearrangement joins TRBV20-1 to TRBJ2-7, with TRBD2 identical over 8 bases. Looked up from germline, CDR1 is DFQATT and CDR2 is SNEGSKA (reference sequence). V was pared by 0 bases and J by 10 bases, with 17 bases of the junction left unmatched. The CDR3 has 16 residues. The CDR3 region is CSARDPSGGSQEAQYF. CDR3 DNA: TGCAGTGCTAGAGATCCGAGCGGGGGATCCCAAGAGGCCCAGTACTTC.

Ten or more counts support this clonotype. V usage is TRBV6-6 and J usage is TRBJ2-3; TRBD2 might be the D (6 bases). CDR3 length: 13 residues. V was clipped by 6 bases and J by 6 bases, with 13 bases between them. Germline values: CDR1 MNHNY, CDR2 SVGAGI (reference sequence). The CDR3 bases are TGTGCCAGCAGCCATGGGGGGTCCGATACGCAGTATTTT. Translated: CASSHGGSDTQYF.

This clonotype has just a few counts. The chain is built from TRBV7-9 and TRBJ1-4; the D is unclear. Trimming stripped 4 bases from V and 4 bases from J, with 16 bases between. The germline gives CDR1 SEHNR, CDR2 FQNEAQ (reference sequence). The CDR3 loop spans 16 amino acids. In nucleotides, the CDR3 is TGTGCCAGCAGCTCCACTAAGGCGGGAAATAATGAAAAACTGTTTTTT. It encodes CASSSTKAGNNEKLFF.

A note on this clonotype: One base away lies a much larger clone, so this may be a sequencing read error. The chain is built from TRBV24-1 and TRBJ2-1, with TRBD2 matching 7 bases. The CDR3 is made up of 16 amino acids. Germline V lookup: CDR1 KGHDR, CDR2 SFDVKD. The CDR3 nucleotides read TGTGCCACCAGTGATTCCGGGACTACCTCCAACAATGAGCGGTTCTTC. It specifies CATSDSGTTSNNERFF.

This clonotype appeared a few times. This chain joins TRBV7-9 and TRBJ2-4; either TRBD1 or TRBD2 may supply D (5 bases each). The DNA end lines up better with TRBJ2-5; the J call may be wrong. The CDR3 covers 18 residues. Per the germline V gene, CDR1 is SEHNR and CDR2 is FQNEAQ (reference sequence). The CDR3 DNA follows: TGTGCCAGCAGCTTACGTCCCTTCTCGGGGCAGACCCAAGAGACCCAGTACTTC. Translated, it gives CASSLRPFSGQTQETQYF.

The CDR3 nucleotides read TGTGCCAGCAGTCCATCCCCTGTCAGGGTGGGCCTCCTCACAGATACGCAGTATTTT. Protein product: CASSPSPVRVGLLTDTQYF. The V and J genes are TRBV28 and TRBJ2-3; TRBD1 might be the D (5 bases). V gave up 5 bases and J gave up 2 bases, with 26 bases separating them. This CDR3 is 19 amino acids long. Germline CDR1 and CDR2: MDHEN and SYDVKM.

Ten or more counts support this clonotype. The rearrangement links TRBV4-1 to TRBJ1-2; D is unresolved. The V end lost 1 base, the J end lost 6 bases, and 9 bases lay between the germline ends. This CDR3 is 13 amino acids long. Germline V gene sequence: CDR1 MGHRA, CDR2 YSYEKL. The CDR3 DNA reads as TGCGCCAGCAGCCAAGGGTCCGGGAATGGCTACACCTTC. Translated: CASSQGSGNGYTF.

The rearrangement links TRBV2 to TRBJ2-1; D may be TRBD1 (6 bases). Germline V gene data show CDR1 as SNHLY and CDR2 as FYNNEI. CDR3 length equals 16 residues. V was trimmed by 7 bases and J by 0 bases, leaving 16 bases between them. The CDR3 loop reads CASNQQGLSSYNEQFF. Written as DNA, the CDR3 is TGTGCCAGCAATCAACAGGGCCTGAGCTCCTACAATGAGCAGTTCTTC.

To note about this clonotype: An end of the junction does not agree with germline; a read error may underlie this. The CDR3 bases are TGCACCAGCAGCTTGGATTCAGACTATGGCTACACCTTC. Its protein is CTSSLDSDYGYTF. This sequence joins TRBV5-1 and TRBJ1-2; no definite D call. Germline V gene data show CDR1 as SGHRS and CDR2 as YFSETQ. This CDR3 spans 13 amino acids.

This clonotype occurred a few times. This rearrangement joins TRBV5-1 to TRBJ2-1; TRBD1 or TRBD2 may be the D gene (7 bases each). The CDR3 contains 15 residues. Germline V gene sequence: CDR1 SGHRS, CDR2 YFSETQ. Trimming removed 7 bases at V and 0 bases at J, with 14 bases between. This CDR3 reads CASQSGGDSYNEQFF. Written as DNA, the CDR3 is TGCGCCAGCCAATCAGGGGGGGACTCCTACAATGAGCAGTTCTTC.

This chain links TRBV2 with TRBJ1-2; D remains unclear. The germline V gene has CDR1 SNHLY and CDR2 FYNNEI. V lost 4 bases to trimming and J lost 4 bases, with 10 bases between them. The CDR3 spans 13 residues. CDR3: CASSVETLYGYTF. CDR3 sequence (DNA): TGTGCCAGCAGTGTTGAGACACTCTATGGCTACACCTTC.

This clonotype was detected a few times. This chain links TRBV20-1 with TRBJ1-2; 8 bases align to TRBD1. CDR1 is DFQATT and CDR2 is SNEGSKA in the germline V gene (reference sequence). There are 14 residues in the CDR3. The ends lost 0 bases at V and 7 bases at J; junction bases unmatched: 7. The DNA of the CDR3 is TGCAGTGCTAGAGATCAGGGGGCAGGATCTGGCTACACCTTC. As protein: CSARDQGAGSGYTF.

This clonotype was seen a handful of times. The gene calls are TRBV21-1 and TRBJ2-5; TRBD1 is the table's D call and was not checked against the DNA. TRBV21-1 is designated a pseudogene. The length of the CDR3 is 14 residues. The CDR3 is CASSDGTEQETQYF. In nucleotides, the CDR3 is TGTGCCAGCAGCGACGGGACAGAACAAGAGACCCAGTACTTC.

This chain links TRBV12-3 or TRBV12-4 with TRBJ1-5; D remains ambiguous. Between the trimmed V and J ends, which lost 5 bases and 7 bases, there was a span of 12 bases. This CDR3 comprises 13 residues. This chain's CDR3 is CASSGKREQPQHF. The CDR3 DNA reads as TGTGCCAGCAGTGGAAAACGCGAGCAGCCCCAGCATTTT.